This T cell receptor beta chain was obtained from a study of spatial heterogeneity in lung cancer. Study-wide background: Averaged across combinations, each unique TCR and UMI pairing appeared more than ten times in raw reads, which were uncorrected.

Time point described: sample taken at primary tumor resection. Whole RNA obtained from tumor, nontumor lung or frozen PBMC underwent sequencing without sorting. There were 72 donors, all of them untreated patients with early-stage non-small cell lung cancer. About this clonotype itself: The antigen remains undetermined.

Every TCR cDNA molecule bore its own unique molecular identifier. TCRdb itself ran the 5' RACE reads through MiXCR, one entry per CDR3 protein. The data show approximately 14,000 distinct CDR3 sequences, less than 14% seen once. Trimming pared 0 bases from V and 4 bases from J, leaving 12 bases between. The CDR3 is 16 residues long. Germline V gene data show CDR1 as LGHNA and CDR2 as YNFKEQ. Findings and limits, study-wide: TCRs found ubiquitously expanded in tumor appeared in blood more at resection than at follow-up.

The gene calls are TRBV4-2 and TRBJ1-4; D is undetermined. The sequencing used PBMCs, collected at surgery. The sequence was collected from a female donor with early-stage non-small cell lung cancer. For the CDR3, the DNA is TGTGCCAGCAGCCAAGATGGTTTAAACTTTAATGAAAAACTGTTTTTT. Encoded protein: CASSQDGLNFNEKLFF.